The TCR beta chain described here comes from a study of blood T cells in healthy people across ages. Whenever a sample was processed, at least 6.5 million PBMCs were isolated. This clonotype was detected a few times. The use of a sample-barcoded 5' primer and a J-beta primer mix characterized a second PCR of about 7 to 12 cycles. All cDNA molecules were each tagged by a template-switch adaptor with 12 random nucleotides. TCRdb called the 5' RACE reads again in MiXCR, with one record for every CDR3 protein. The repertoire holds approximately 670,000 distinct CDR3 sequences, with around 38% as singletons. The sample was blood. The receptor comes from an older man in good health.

CDR3 bases: TGTGCCAGCAGCCAAGAGCGACAGGGGGTCCCCGGGGAGCTGTTTTTT. This sequence encodes CASSQERQGVPGELFF. The chain links TRBV14 to TRBJ2-2; 9 bases fit TRBD1. From germline, CDR1 is SGHDN and CDR2 FVKESK. The CDR3 has 16 residues. Trimming cost V 0 bases and J 6 bases; bases outside gene matches: 5.